One sample yielded the 10 T cell receptor beta chains listed below, sequenced in a study of shared clonotypes between healthy human individuals. Sequencing used immunoSEQ multiplex PCR; TCRdb keeps in-frame clones, though not all of them. The sample has 500,000 to 650,000 clones; around three quarters are singletons. Sequencing used PBMCs. The receptors originated from a woman aged 35 to 49 in good health. Some clones in this sample may be carry-over from other donors' samples.

This clone was detected once. V is TRBV9 and J is TRBJ2-2, with D tentatively TRBD1 or TRBD2 (5 bases each). The CDR3 sequence is 12 residues long. Trimming stripped 7 bases from V and 5 bases from J, with 9 bases between. Looked up from germline, CDR1 is SGDLS and CDR2 is YYNGEE. The CDR3 DNA is TGTGCCAGCGGGACCCCAACCGGGGAGCTGTTTTTT. This encodes CASGTPTGELFF. Based on the CDR3 plus reference TRBV9 and TRBJ2-2, the full variable domain is DSGVTQTPKHLITATGQRVTLRCSPRSGDLSVYWYQQSLDQGLQFLIQYYNGEERAKGNILERFSAQQFPDLHSELNLSSLELGDSALYFCASGTPTGELFFGEGSRLTVL.

V is TRBV20-1 and J is TRBJ1-1, with D perhaps TRBD1 (6 bases). Germline CDR1 and CDR2: DFQATT and SNEGSKA (reference sequence). This CDR3 region has 11 residues. V shed 4 bases and J shed 8 bases, with 11 bases lying between them. The CDR3 is CSANDRPEAFF. Written as DNA, the CDR3 is TGCAGTGCTAACGACAGGCCCGAAGCTTTCTTT.

Points on this clone: Other DNA sequences within the sample encode an identical CDR3. The chain carries TRBV7-2 and TRBJ2-4, with D possibly TRBD1 on 5 matching bases. Germline CDR1 and CDR2: SGHTA and FQGNSA. The CDR3 contains 15 residues. Deletions cut 3 bases from V and 0 bases from J, with 9 bases between. In DNA, the CDR3 is TGTGCCAGCAGCTTGGCAGGGTTAGCCAAAAACATTCAGTACTTC. This sequence encodes CASSLAGLAKNIQYF.

CDR3: CASSSWAMNTEAFF. CDR3 nucleotide sequence: TGTGCCAGCAGCTCTTGGGCCATGAACACTGAAGCTTTCTTT. The chain carries TRBV7-9 and TRBJ1-1, with no clear D. The V and J ends lost 4 bases and 0 bases respectively, with 9 bases between them. The CDR3 extends over 14 amino acids. CDR1 is SEHNR and CDR2 is FQNEAQ in the germline V gene (reference sequence).

This clone came up once. This chain links TRBV30 with TRBJ2-1; 11 bases are shared with TRBD2. The V gene's germline CDR1 is GTSNPN and CDR2 SVGIG (reference sequence). This CDR3 region has 16 residues. The J segment lost 0 bases and the V segment lost 0 bases, leaving 1 base of the junction unmatched. CDR3 sequence: CAWSVTSGISYNEQFF. Written as DNA, the CDR3 is TGTGCCTGGAGTGTGACTAGCGGGATCTCCTACAATGAGCAGTTCTTC.

Regarding this clone: Lacking the conserved final phenylalanine or tryptophan, this CDR3 likely reflects a read error. The gene calls are TRBV28 and TRBJ2-7; D unresolved. Trimming cost V 6 bases and J 0 bases, with 18 bases left between them. The CDR3 covers 16 residues. In germline, CDR1 is MDHEN, CDR2 SYDVKM. CDR3 protein: CASRFTGPHYSYEQYS. For the CDR3, the DNA is TGTGCCAGCAGGTTTACCGGGCCACACTACTCCTACGAGCAGTACTCC.

The chain couples TRBV6-5 to TRBJ2-1; maybe TRBD1 (6 bases). V was clipped by 0 bases and J by 2 bases, with 8 bases between them. The germline V gene encodes CDR1 MNHEY and CDR2 SVGAGI. The CDR3 is made up of 15 amino acids. The CDR3 spells CASSYSGTPYNEQFF. The CDR3 region has the DNA TGTGCCAGCAGTTACTCGGGGACACCCTACAATGAGCAGTTCTTC.

This clone was detected once. CDR3 in DNA: TGTGCCAGCAGCGGAGTGGGGGGAAGGTCCTACGAGCAGTACTTC. Translated, it gives CASSGVGGRSYEQYF. The V call is TRBV6-1, the J call TRBJ2-7; TRBD2 might be the D (6 bases). Trimming took 6 bases from V and 1 from J, leaving 16 bases between them. Germline V gene data show CDR1 as MNHNS and CDR2 as SASEGT. The CDR3 contains 15 residues.

This rearrangement joins TRBV5-6 to TRBJ2-7; tentative D call: TRBD1 (5 bases). V was shortened by 5 bases and J by 3 bases, with 18 bases between the two germline ends. The CDR3 covers 15 residues. CDR1 SGHDT and CDR2 YYEEEE come from the germline V gene. Written as DNA, the CDR3 is TGTGCCAGCAGGGCCCCCAAGGCCAGGGACTACGAGCAGTACTTC. It specifies CASRAPKARDYEQYF.

The V and J genes are TRBV11-2 and TRBJ2-1; no reliable D call. This CDR3 comprises 13 residues. V was clipped by 1 base and J by 8 bases, with 9 bases between them. Germline lookup yields CDR1 SGHAT and CDR2 FQNNGV. DNA of the CDR3: TGTGCCAGCAGCTTAGTGATAAGCCATGAGCAGTTCTTC. It translates to CASSLVISHEQFF.